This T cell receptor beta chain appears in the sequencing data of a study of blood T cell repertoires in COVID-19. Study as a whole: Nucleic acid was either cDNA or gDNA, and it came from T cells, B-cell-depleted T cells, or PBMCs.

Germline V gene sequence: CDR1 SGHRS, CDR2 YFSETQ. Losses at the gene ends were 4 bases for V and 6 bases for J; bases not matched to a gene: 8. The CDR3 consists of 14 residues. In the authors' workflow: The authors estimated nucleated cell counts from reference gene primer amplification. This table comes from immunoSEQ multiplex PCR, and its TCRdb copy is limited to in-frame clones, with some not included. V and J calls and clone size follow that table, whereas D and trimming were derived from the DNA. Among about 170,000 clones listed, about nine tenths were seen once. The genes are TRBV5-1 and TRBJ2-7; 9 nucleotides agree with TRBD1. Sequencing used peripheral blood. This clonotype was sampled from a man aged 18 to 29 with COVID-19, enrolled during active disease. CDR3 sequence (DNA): TGCGCCAGCAGCACGGACAGGGGACTCTTCGAGCAGTACTTC. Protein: CASSTDRGLFEQYF.